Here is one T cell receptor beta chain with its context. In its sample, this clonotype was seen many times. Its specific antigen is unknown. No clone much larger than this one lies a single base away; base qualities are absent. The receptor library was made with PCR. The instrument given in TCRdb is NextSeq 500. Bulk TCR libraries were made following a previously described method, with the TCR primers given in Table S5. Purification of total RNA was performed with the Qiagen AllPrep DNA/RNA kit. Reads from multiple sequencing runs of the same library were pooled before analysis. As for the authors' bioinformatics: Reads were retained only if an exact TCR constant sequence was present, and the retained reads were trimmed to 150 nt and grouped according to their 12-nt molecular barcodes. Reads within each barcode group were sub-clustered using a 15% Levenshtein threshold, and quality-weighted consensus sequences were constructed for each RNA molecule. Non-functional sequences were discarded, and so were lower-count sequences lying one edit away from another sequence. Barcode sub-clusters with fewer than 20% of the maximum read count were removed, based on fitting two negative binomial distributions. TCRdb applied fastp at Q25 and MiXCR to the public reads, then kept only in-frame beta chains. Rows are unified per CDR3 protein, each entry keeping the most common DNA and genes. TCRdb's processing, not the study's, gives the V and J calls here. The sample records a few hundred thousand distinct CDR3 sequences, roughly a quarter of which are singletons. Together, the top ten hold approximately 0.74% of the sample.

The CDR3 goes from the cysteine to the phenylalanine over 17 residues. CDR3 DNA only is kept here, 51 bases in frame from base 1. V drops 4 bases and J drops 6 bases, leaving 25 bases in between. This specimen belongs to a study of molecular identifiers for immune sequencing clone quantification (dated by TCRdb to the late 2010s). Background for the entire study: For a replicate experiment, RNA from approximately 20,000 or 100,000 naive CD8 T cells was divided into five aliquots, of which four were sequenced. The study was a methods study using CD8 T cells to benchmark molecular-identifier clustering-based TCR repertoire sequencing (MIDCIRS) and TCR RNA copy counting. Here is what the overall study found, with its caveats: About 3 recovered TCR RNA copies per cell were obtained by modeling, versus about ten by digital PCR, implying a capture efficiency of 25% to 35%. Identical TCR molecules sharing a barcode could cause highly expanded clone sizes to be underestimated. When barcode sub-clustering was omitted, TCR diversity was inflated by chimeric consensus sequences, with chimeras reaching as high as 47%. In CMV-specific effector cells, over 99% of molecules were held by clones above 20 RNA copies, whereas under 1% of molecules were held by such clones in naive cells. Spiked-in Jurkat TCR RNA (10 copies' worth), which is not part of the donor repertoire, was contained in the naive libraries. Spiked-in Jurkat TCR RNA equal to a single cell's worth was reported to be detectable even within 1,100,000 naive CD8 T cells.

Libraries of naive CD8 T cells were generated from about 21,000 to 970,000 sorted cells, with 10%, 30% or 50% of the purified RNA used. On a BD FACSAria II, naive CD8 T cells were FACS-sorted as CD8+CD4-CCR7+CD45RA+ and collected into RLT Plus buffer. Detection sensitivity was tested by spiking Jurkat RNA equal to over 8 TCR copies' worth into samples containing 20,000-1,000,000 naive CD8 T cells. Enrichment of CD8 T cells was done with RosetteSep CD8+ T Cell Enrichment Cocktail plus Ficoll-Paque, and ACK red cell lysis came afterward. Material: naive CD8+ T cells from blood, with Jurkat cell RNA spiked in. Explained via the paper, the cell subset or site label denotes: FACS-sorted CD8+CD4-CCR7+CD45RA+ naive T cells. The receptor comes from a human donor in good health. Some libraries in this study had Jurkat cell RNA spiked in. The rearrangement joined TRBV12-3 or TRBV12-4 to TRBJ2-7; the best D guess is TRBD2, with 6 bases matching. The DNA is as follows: TGTGCCAGCAGTTCAACAAACGTCGTTCGGACTAACAGCGAGCAGTACTTC. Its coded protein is CASSSTNVVRTNSEQYF.